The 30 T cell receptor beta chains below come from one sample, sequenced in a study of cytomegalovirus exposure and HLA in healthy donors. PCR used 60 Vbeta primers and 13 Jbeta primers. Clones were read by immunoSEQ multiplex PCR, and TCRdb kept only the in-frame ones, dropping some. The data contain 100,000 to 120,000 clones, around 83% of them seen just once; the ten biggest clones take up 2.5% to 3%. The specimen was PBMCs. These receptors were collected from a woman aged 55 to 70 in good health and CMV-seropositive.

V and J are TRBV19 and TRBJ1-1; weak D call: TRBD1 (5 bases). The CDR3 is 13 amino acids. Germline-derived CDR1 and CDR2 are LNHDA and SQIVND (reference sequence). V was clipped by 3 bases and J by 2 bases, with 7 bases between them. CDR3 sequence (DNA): TGTGCCAGTAGTATCGGGGGAAACACTGAAGCTTTCTTT. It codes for CASSIGGNTEAFF.

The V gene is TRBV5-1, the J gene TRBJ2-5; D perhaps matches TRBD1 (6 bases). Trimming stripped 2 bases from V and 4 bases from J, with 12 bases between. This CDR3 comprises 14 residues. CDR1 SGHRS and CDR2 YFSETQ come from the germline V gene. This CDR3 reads CASSFDRTPETQYF. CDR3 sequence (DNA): TGCGCCAGCAGCTTCGACAGGACTCCAGAGACCCAGTACTTC.

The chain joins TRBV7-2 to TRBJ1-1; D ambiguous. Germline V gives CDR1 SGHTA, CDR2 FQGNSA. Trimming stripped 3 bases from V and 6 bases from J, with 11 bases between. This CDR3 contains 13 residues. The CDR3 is CASSFNIRAEAFF. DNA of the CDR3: TGTGCCAGCAGCTTCAATATAAGAGCTGAAGCTTTCTTT.

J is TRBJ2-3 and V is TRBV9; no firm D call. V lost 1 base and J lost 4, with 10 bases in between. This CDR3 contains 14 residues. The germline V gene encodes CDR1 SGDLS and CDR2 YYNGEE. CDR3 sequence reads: CASSVLSVADTQYF. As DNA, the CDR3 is TGTGCCAGCAGCGTACTGAGCGTCGCAGATACGCAGTATTTT.

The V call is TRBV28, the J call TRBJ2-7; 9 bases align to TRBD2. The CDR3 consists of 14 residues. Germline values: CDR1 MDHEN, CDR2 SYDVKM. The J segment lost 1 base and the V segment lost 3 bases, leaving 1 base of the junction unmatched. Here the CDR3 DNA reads TGTGCCAGCAGTTTTAGCGGGGGTTCCTACGAGCAGTACTTC. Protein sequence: CASSFSGGSYEQYF. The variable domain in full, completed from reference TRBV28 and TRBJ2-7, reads DVKVTQSSRYLVKRTGEKVFLECVQDMDHENMFWYRQDPGLGLRLIYFSYDVKMKEKGDIPEGYSVSREKKERFSLILESASTNQTSMYLCASSFSGGSYEQYFGPGTRLTVT.

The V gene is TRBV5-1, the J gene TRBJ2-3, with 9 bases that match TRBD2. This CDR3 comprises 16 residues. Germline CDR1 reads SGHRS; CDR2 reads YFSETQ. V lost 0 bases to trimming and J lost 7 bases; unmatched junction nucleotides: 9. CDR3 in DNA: TGCGCCAGCAGCTTGGGACTAGCGGTGTTTCAAAATACGCAGTATTTT. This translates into CASSLGLAVFQNTQYF. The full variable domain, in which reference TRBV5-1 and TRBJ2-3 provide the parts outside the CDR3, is KAGVTQTPRYLIKTRGQQVTLSCSPISGHRSVSWYQQTPGQGLQFLFEYFSETQRNKGNFPGRFSGRQFSNSRSEMNVSTLELGDSALYLCASSLGLAVFQNTQYFGPGTRLTVL.

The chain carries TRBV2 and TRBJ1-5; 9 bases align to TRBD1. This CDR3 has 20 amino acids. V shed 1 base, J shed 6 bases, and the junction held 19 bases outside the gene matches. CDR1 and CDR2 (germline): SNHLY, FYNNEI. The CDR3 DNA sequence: TGTGCCAGCAGTGAAGAGGGATTCGGGACAGGGATATGGGGGTCTCAGCCCCAGCATTTT. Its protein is CASSEEGFGTGIWGSQPQHF.

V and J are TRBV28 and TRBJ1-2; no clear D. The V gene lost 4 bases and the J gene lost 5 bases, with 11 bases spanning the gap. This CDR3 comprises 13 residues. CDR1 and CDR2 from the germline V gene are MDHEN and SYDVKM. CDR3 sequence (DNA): TGTGCCAGCAGTTCGGGTTCTGGGTATGGCTACACCTTC. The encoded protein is CASSSGSGYGYTF.

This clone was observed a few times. CDR3 protein: CASSPDYWEQYF. The CDR3 DNA sequence: TGTGCCAGCAGCCCCGATTACTGGGAGCAGTACTTC. The V gene is TRBV7-9, the J gene TRBJ2-7; D unclear. Germline CDR1 is SEHNR and CDR2 is FQNEAQ (reference sequence). CDR3 size: 12 residues. The germline V and J ends were trimmed by 5 bases and 7 bases, with 12 bases remaining between them.

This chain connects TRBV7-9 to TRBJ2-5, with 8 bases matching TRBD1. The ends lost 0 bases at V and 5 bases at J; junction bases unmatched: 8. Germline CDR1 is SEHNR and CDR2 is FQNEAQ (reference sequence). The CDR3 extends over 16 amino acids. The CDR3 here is CASSLAWTGRGETQYF. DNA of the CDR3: TGTGCCAGCAGCTTAGCGTGGACAGGGAGAGGCGAGACCCAGTACTTC.

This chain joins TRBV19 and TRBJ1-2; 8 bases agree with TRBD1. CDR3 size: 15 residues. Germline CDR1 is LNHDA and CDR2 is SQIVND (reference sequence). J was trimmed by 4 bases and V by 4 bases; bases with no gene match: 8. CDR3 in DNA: TGTGCCAGTAGTACCGACAGGGGAAGTGCCTATGGCTACACCTTC. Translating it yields CASSTDRGSAYGYTF.

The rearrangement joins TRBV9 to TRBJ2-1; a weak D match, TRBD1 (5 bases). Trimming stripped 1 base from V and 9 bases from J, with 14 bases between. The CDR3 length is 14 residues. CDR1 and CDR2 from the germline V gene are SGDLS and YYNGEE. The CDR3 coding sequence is TGTGCCAGCAGCGTACTGCCGAATGACAGTGAGCAGTTCTTC. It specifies CASSVLPNDSEQFF.

The CDR3 DNA follows: TGTGCCACCAGCCGGGACAGGGGCGACGGCTACACCTTC. It translates to CATSRDRGDGYTF. This chain uses TRBV15 with TRBJ1-2, with 10 bases that match TRBD1. In germline, CDR1 is LNHNV, CDR2 YYDKDF (reference sequence). J was trimmed by 8 bases and V by 5 bases; bases with no gene match: 5. The CDR3 is 13 residues long.

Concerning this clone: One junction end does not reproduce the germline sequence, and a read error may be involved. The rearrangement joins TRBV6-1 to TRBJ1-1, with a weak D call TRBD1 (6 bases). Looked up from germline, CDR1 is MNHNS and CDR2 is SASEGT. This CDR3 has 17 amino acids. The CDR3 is CANSDLGGGREWTEAFF. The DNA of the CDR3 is TGTGCCAACAGTGATCTCGGCGGGGGCAGGGAGTGGACTGAAGCTTTCTTT.

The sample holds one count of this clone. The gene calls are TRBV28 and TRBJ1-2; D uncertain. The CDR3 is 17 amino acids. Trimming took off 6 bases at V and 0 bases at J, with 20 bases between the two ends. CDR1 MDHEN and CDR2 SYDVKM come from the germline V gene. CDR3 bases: TGTGCCAGCAGGTCCGGAGCCGGAGCCCTAGCTAACTATGGCTACACCTTC. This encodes CASRSGAGALANYGYTF.

The CDR3 nucleotides are TGTGCCAGCAGCCAAGAATGGGCGGGGATCGAAGCTTTCTTT. Protein product: CASSQEWAGIEAFF. The V and J genes are TRBV14 and TRBJ1-1; D is unclear. V shed 0 bases and J shed 8 bases, with 13 bases lying between them. Per germline, CDR1 SGHDN and CDR2 FVKESK. This CDR3 is 14 amino acids long.

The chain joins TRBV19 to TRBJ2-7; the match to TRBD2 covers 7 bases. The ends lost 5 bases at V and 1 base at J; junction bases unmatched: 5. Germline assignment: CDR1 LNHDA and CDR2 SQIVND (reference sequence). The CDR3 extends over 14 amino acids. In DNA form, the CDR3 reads TGTGCCAGTAGTGGCGGGAGTAATTCCTACGAGCAGTACTTC. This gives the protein CASSGGSNSYEQYF.

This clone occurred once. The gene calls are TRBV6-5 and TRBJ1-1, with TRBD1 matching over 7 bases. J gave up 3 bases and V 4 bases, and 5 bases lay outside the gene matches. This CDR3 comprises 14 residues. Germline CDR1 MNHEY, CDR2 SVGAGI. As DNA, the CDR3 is TGTGCCAGCAGTTTTCAGGGGGTTGACACTGAAGCTTTCTTT. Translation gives CASSFQGVDTEAFF.

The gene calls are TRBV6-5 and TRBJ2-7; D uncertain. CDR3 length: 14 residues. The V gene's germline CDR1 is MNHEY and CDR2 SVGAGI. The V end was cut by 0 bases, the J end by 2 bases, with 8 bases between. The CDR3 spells CASSYSYSTYEQYF. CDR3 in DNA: TGTGCCAGCAGTTACTCGTACAGTACCTACGAGCAGTACTTC.

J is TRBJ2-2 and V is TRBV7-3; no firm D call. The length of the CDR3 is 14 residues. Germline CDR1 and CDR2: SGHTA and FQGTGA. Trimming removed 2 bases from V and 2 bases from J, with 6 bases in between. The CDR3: CASSLVLNTGELFF. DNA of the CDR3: TGTGCCAGCAGCTTAGTACTAAACACCGGGGAGCTGTTTTTT.

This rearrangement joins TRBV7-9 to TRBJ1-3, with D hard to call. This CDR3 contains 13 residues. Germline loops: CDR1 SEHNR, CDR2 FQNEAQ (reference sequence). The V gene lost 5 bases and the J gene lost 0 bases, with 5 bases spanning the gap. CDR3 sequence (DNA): TGTGCCAGCAGCCTCGGCTCTGGAAACACCATATATTTT. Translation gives CASSLGSGNTIYF.

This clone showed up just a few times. The CDR3 here is CASSQGGGRDSGNTIYF. The CDR3 region has the DNA TGCGCCAGCAGCCAAGGGGGGGGCAGAGACTCTGGAAACACCATATATTTT. The rearrangement joins TRBV4-1 to TRBJ1-3, with a weak D call TRBD1 (6 bases). V lost 1 base and J lost 0, with 13 bases in between. The germline V gene encodes CDR1 MGHRA and CDR2 YSYEKL. The CDR3 is 17 amino acids.

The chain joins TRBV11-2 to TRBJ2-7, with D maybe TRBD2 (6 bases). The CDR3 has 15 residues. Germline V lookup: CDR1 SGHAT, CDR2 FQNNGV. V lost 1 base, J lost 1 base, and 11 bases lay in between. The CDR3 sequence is CASSLGGVPSYEQYF. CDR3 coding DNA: TGTGCCAGCAGCTTAGGGGGGGTACCTTCCTACGAGCAGTACTTC.

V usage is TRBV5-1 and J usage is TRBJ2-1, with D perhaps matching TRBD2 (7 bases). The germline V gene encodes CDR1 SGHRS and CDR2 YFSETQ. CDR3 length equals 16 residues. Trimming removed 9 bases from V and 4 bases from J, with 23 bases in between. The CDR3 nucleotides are TGCGCCACCGGAGGGGGGGAGGGCCTCGTTTACAATGAGCAGTTCTTC. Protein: CATGGGEGLVYNEQFF.

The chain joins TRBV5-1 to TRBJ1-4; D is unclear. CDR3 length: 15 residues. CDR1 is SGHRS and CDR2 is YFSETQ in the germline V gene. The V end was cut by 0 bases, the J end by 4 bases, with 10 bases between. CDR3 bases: TGCGCCAGCAGCTTGGGGGCAGCCCGTAATGAAAAACTGTTTTTT. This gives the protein CASSLGAARNEKLFF.

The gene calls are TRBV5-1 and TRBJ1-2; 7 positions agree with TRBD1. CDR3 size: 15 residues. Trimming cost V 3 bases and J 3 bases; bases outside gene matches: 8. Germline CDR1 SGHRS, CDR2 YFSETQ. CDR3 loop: CASSSDRDLHYGYTF. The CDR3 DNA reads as TGCGCCAGCAGCTCCGACAGGGACTTGCACTATGGCTACACCTTC.

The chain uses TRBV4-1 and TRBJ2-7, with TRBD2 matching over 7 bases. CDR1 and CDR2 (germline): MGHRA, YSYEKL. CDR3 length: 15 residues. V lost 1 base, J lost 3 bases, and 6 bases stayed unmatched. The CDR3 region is CASSQVLAEIYEQYF. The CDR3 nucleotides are TGCGCCAGCAGCCAAGTTCTAGCGGAGATCTACGAGCAGTACTTC.

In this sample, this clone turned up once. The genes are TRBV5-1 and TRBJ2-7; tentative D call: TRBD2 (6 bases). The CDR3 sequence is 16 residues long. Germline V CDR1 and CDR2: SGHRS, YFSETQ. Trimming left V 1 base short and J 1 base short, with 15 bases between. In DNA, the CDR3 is TGCGCCAGCAGCTTGTTTGCCGGGAGTGCATCCTACGAGCAGTACTTC. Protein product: CASSLFAGSASYEQYF.

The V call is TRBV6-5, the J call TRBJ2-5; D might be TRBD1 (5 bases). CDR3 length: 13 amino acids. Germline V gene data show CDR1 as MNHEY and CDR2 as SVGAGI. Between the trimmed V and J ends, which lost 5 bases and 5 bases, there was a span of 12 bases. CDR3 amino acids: CASSRQGGETQYF. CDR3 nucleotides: TGTGCCAGCAGTCGTCAGGGTGGGGAGACCCAGTACTTC.

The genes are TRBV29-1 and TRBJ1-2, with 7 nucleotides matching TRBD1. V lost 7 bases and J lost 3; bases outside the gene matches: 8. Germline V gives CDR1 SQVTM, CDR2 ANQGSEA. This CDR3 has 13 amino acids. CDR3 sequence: CSASTGRDYGYTF. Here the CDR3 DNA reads TGCAGCGCTTCGACAGGGAGAGACTATGGCTACACCTTC.